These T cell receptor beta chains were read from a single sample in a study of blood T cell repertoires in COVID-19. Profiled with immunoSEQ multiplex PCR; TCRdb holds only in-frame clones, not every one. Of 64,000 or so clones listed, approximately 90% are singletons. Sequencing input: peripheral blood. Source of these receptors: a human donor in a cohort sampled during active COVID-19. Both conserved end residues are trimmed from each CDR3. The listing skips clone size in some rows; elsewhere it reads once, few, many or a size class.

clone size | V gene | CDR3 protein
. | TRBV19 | ASSTTGGETQY
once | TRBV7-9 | ASSYSGSIYEQY
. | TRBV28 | ASSFGPGQRGEKLF
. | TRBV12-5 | ASGSGLAASYEQY
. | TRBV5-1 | ASSLDGTGSEQY
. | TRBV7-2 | ASSLRQGDNEQF
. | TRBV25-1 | ASRSSGANVLT
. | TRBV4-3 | ASSSDRTDTQY
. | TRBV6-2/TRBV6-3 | ASSYGSGRLAKNIQY
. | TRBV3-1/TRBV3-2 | ASSQGPPGLAGHNEQF
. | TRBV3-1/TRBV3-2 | ASSQGGVQETQY
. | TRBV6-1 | ASSERNREAGNTIY
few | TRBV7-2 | ASSSTGLGTYEQY
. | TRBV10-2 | ASSWTGLGSNQPQH
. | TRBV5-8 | ASSVKGVDTEAF
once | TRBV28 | ASYPGQLGQPQH
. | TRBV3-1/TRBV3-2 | ASSRTGTGTYEQY
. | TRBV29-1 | SVGGNSGNTIY
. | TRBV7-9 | ASSQSGQGDGEQY
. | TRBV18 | ASSPPDRMNTEAF
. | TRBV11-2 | ASSLDLVTGYGYT
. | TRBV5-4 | ASSPRAAYSYEQY
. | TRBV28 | ASSLLGLVYEQY
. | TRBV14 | ASSRPGGSSGANVLT
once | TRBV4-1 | ASSQDSGYNEQF
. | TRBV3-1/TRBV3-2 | ASSPTTKVDTQY
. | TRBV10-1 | ASSEGGETQY
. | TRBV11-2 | ASRQGSSYNSPLH
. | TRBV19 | ASSIDRAGDMPQH
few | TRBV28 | ASSLTSLAGGYVY
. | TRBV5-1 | ASSLVTGDGAGELF
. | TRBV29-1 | STGQMNTEAF
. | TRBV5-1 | ASSLGGQGYYEQY
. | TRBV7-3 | ASSLQSRTGVETQY
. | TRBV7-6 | ASSLGRGSGELF
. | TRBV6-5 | ASSTNSNYEQY
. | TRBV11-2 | ASSSRVTSGQGF
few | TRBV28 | ASSLWGLAGGPGELF
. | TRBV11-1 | ASSPGTTDNQPQH
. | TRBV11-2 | ASSLGPSSSSQY
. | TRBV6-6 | ASAETDTQY